These 19 T cell receptor beta chains originate from one sample sequenced in a study of shared clonotypes between healthy human individuals. Positively selected for CCR7, the CD45RO-negative cells used as naive CD8 cells excluded terminally differentiated effector memory CD45RA+ cells. Assay: immunoSEQ multiplex PCR; the TCRdb copy retains only in-frame clones and omits some. The data hold approximately 810,000 clones, with about 92% observed a single time. The sample consisted of naive CD8+ T cells sorted from blood. Receptors were obtained from a man aged 25 to 40 in good health.

V and J are TRBV27 and TRBJ2-3, with 9 nucleotides matching TRBD2. Germline CDR1 MNHEY, CDR2 SMNVEV (reference sequence). V lost 2 bases and J lost 3; bases outside the gene matches: 6. The CDR3 runs to 16 residues. CDR3 amino acids: CASSLRGRAGTDTQYF. CDR3 bases: TGTGCCAGCAGTTTACGCGGGAGGGCCGGGACAGATACGCAGTATTTT.

This chain joins TRBV6-5 and TRBJ2-4; D ambiguous. Germline-derived CDR1 and CDR2 are MNHEY and SVGAGI. The CDR3 covers 13 residues. With 2 bases removed from V and 8 bases from J, the gap between germline ends came to 10 bases. The chain's CDR3 is CASSYGVRDIQYF. The CDR3, as DNA: TGTGCCAGCAGTTACGGGGTTCGGGACATTCAGTACTTC.

CDR3 loop: CASSSLFSGQYF. The CDR3 nucleotides read TGTGCCAGCAGTTCCTTATTCTCAGGGCAGTACTTC. The genes are TRBV6-6 and TRBJ2-7; no definite D call. Germline CDR1 is MNHNY and CDR2 is SVGAGI (reference sequence). The CDR3 runs 12 residues. V dropped 4 bases and J dropped 9 bases, with 13 bases sitting between them.

In DNA form, the CDR3 reads TGTGCCAGCAGTCCCCCTTGGTACAGGACGCACTATGGCTACACCTTC. Amino acid sequence: CASSPPWYRTHYGYTF. This sequence joins TRBV28 and TRBJ1-2, with D perhaps matching TRBD1 (5 bases). The CDR3 covers 16 residues. From germline, CDR1 is MDHEN and CDR2 SYDVKM. V was shortened by 5 bases and J by 3 bases, with 19 bases between the two germline ends.

V is TRBV5-6 and J is TRBJ1-3; D call uncertain. V lost 0 bases and J 0 bases, leaving 7 bases between the germline ends. This CDR3 is built from 15 residues. CDR1 and CDR2 (germline): SGHDT, YYEEEE. The CDR3 region has the DNA TGTGCCAGCAGCTTGGGGCAGATCTCTGGAAACACCATATATTTT. This gives the protein CASSLGQISGNTIYF.

V usage is TRBV6-1 and J usage is TRBJ1-5, with D possibly matching TRBD1 (5 bases). The CDR3 extends over 13 amino acids. The V gene lost 4 bases and the J gene lost 6 bases, with 10 bases spanning the gap. Germline V gives CDR1 MNHNS, CDR2 SASEGT. Here the CDR3 DNA reads TGTGCCAGCAGTGGGGGGATAACTCAGCCCCAGCATTTT. It yields the protein CASSGGITQPQHF.

The chain links TRBV5-6 to TRBJ2-2; no clear D gene. The germline CDR1 and CDR2 sequences are SGHDT and YYEEEE. The CDR3 consists of 12 residues. The ends were cut back, 1 base at V and 3 bases at J, with 1 base in the middle. The CDR3 protein is CASSLYTGELFF. Written as DNA, the CDR3 is TGTGCCAGCAGCTTGTACACCGGGGAGCTGTTTTTT. Full variable domain (outside the CDR3, taken from reference TRBV5-6 and TRBJ2-2): DAGVTQSPTHLIKTRGQQVTLRCSPKSGHDTVSWYQQALGQGPQFIFQYYEEEERQRGNFPDRFSGHQFPNYSSELNVNALLLGDSALYLCASSLYTGELFFGEGSRLTVL.

This chain connects TRBV29-1 to TRBJ2-1; D is ambiguous. With 7 bases removed from V and 0 bases from J, the gap between germline ends came to 10 bases. Germline assignment: CDR1 SQVTM and CDR2 ANQGSEA. The CDR3 extends over 13 amino acids. In nucleotides, the CDR3 is TGCAGCGGGAAGGGCGTCTCCTACAATGAGCAGTTCTTC. Translation gives CSGKGVSYNEQFF.

V usage is TRBV27 and J usage is TRBJ2-1, with 11 bases identical to TRBD2. Germline values: CDR1 MNHEY, CDR2 SMNVEV (reference sequence). With 5 bases clipped from V and 4 bases from J, the junction kept 7 bases outside the gene matches. The CDR3 runs to 16 residues. The CDR3 protein is CASSLPGTSGYNEQFF. CDR3 sequence (DNA): TGTGCCAGCAGTCTCCCGGGGACTAGCGGATACAATGAGCAGTTCTTC.

V gene TRBV6-5 combines with J gene TRBJ2-5, with D unclear. The CDR3 is 13 amino acids. CDR1 and CDR2 from the germline V gene are MNHEY and SVGAGI. With 6 bases removed from V and 2 bases from J, the gap between germline ends came to 10 bases. The CDR3: CASSPQRQETQYF. For the CDR3, the DNA is TGTGCCAGCAGCCCTCAGCGACAAGAGACCCAGTACTTC.

The chain joins TRBV4-1 to TRBJ1-2; maybe TRBD1 (6 bases). This CDR3 has 15 amino acids. CDR1 and CDR2 (germline): MGHRA, YSYEKL. Trimming removed 0 bases from V and 4 bases from J, with 12 bases in between. CDR3 sequence (DNA): TGCGCCAGCAGCCAAGAAGGCAGGGGCGTCTATGGCTACACCTTC. This encodes CASSQEGRGVYGYTF.

The chain recombines TRBV14 with TRBJ1-1, with D unclear. V gave up 0 bases and J gave up 1 base, with 9 bases separating them. The CDR3 loop spans 15 amino acids. Germline CDR1 is SGHDN and CDR2 is FVKESK. CDR3: CASSQDARWNTEAFF. In nucleotides, the CDR3 is TGTGCCAGCAGCCAAGACGCCCGATGGAACACTGAAGCTTTCTTT.

The chain carries TRBV7-8 and TRBJ2-1; no clear D gene. Germline V gene data show CDR1 as SGHVS and CDR2 as FQNEAQ. Trimming pared 7 bases from V and 0 bases from J, leaving 7 bases between. The CDR3 spans 13 residues. CDR3 in DNA: TGTGCCAGCACCGGAAGCTCCTACAATGAGCAGTTCTTC. This gives the protein CASTGSSYNEQFF.

Concerning this clone: Distinct nucleotide sequences in the sample also encode this CDR3. The V call is TRBV7-9, the J call TRBJ2-7; a possible D gene is TRBD1 (7 bases). Trimming left V 1 base short and J 2 bases short, with 12 bases between. Germline values: CDR1 SEHNR, CDR2 FQNEAQ (reference sequence). CDR3 size: 15 residues. The CDR3: CASSLVGGTAYEQYF. The DNA of the CDR3 is TGTGCCAGCAGCTTAGTAGGCGGGACAGCCTACGAGCAGTACTTC.

The rearrangement links TRBV2 to TRBJ2-1; 14 positions agree with TRBD2. This CDR3 has 14 amino acids. Looked up from germline, CDR1 is SNHLY and CDR2 is FYNNEI. The trim removed 3 bases at V and 9 bases at J, leaving 1 base unmatched. This CDR3 reads CASSETSGRGEQFF. The CDR3 DNA sequence: TGTGCCAGCAGTGAGACTAGCGGGAGGGGTGAGCAGTTCTTC. Supplemented by reference TRBV2 and TRBJ2-1, the full variable domain reads EPEVTQTPSHQVTQMGQEVILRCVPISNHLYFYWYRQILGQKVEFLVSFYNNEISEKSEIFDDQFSVERPDGSNFTLKIRSTKLEDSAMYFCASSETSGRGEQFFGPGTRLTVL.

J is TRBJ2-7 and V is TRBV7-3; D is perhaps TRBD1 (6 bases). Germline-derived CDR1 and CDR2 are SGHTA and FQGTGA. V lost 4 bases to trimming and J lost 0 bases, with 7 bases between them. This CDR3 spans 13 amino acids. The CDR3 here is CASSSDSSYEQYF. The CDR3 DNA sequence: TGTGCCAGCAGCTCGGACAGCTCCTACGAGCAGTACTTC.

The gene calls are TRBV9 and TRBJ2-7; tentative D call: TRBD1 (5 bases). Germline V gene sequence: CDR1 SGDLS, CDR2 YYNGEE. This CDR3 has 12 amino acids. With 3 bases removed from V and 1 base from J, the gap between germline ends came to 5 bases. CDR3 bases: TGTGCCAGCAGCGCAGGGTCCTACGAGCAGTACTTC. It is translated as CASSAGSYEQYF.

This chain links TRBV6-5 with TRBJ2-1; 8 bases are shared with TRBD2. The J segment lost 7 bases and the V segment lost 4 bases, leaving 6 bases of the junction unmatched. Germline V gene sequence: CDR1 MNHEY, CDR2 SVGAGI. This CDR3 has 14 residues. CDR3 nucleotide sequence: TGTGCCAGCAGTTTTAGCGGGAATGGTAATGAGCAGTTCTTC. Protein product: CASSFSGNGNEQFF.

This rearrangement joins TRBV7-8 to TRBJ2-2; 10 bases map to TRBD2. The germline V gene encodes CDR1 SGHVS and CDR2 FQNEAQ. The CDR3 spans 18 residues. V lost 5 bases, J lost 6 bases, and 15 bases stayed unmatched. The CDR3 sequence is CASSVTGASGRTAGELFF. CDR3 bases: TGTGCCAGCAGCGTTACTGGGGCTAGCGGGAGAACCGCCGGGGAGCTGTTTTTT.